This T cell receptor (beta chain) was captured in a study of PD-1 blockade in classical Hodgkin lymphoma. The time point here: cycle 4 day 1 (C4D1), after 6 weeks of nivolumab. No patient escaped relapse after autologous stem cell transplantation, and brentuximab vedotin exposure varied. CDR1 is SGHKS and CDR2 is YYEKEE in the germline V gene (reference sequence). Germline trimming cut 4 bases from V and 0 bases from J; bases unmatched to any gene: 15. The CDR3 has 18 amino acids. Some clones are missing from TCRdb's copy, which holds only in-frame ones; the method was immunoSEQ multiplex PCR. The table lists tens of thousands of clones, 72% of them singletons. Study-wide results and caveats: What caused the repertoire differences, perhaps disease activity or prior therapy, remains undefined. Exclusion was the outcome for patients who began nivolumab under 1 year after ASCT. The study reported lower baseline TCR diversity in newly diagnosed patients than in healthy donors.

A word on this clone: Its antigen is as yet unknown.

The specimen comprised peripheral blood mononuclear cells (PBMCs), sampled before the fourth cycle of nivolumab. The sequence came from a human donor with classical Hodgkin lymphoma. V and J are TRBV5-5 and TRBJ2-7; TRBD2 matches 8 bases. The chain's CDR3 is CASSPRSGVAGPSYEQYF. The CDR3 DNA reads TGTGCCAGCAGCCCGAGGTCGGGGGTAGCGGGACCCTCCTACGAGCAGTACTTC.